This T cell receptor (beta chain) derives from a study of regulatory T cells in long-lasting Graves disease. Researchers made TCR beta libraries by using iRepertoire HTBI primers and running Arm-PCR on CDR3 regions. A single record per CDR3 protein comes from TCRdb applying MiXCR to the multiplex PCR reads. The sample includes a few hundred thousand distinct CDR3 sequences, around 23% of them seen just once. The CDR3 has 13 amino acids. V was clipped by 5 bases and J by 3 bases; unmatched bases: 6. Germline values: CDR1 DFQATT, CDR2 SNEGSKA (reference sequence). Time point noted: persistent/refractory GD, antithyroid drugs over 5 years with positive TRAb. Generation of the TCR library employed RNA extracted from PBMCs. This clonotype appeared a few times.

This sequence was found in a female donor with Graves disease. The J gene is TRBJ2-7, the V gene TRBV20-1; 8 bases fit TRBD2. The material sequenced was peripheral blood mononuclear cells (PBMCs), taken when the disease was refractory, from a patient treated with antithyroid drugs. This CDR3 reads CSAPNSGSYEQYF. CDR3 nucleotide sequence: TGCAGTGCTCCAAACAGCGGGAGCTACGAGCAGTACTTC.